This passage covers 31 T cell receptor beta chains from one sample sequenced in a study of T cells after yellow fever vaccination. A single record per CDR3 protein comes from TCRdb applying MiXCR to the 5' RACE reads. The data show around 530,000 distinct CDR3 sequences, around a sixth seen once. The specimen was PBMCs, collected 5 days after the first yellow fever vaccination. These receptor sequences come from a man aged 18 to 35 who received the YFV17D yellow fever vaccine.

This chain joins TRBV3-1 and TRBJ2-1, with D perhaps TRBD2 (6 bases). Germline V gives CDR1 LGHDT, CDR2 YNNKEL (reference sequence). The V and J ends lost 1 base and 7 bases respectively, with 17 bases between them. This CDR3 is built from 16 residues. The CDR3 here is CASSQGGGLAWNEQFF. The CDR3 DNA is TGTGCCAGCAGCCAAGGGGGTGGTCTAGCGTGGAATGAGCAGTTCTTC.

The chain couples TRBV27 to TRBJ2-5; TRBD1 matches 7 bases. V shed 6 bases and J 5 bases; nucleotides not matched to a gene: 12. This CDR3 is 15 amino acids long. Per germline, CDR1 MNHEY and CDR2 SMNVEV (reference sequence). The CDR3: CASRTNTGAGETQYF. The DNA of the CDR3 is TGTGCCAGCAGAACCAATACAGGGGCCGGGGAGACCCAGTACTTC.

Written as DNA, the CDR3 is TGTGCCAGCAGTTTAATCGCCAGGACGCTCCCGGACACTGAAGCTTTCTTT. Translation gives CASSLIARTLPDTEAFF. The chain is built from TRBV12-3 or TRBV12-4 and TRBJ1-1, with D unclear. With 2 bases removed from V and 3 bases from J, the gap between germline ends came to 19 bases. The CDR3 length is 17 residues.

This clonotype was counted only a few times. The chain is built from TRBV7-2 and TRBJ2-7, with a weak D call TRBD2 (7 bases). This CDR3 comprises 16 residues. Trimming pared 2 bases from V and 2 bases from J, leaving 16 bases between. CDR1 and CDR2 (germline): SGHTA, FQGNSA. CDR3 sequence: CASSLSGVGGTYEQYF. The CDR3 DNA reads as TGTGCCAGCAGCTTATCAGGGGTGGGGGGGACCTACGAGCAGTACTTC.

The table lists this clonotype with many counts. The chain is built from TRBV11-2 and TRBJ2-3, with a possible D match to TRBD2 (6 bases). This CDR3 comprises 14 residues. From germline, CDR1 is SGHAT and CDR2 FQNNGV. Trimming took 6 bases from V and 2 from J, leaving 12 bases between them. DNA of the CDR3: TGTGCCAGCAGTCGGGACTTCGACACAGATACGCAGTATTTT. This sequence encodes CASSRDFDTDTQYF.

The J gene is TRBJ2-1, the V gene TRBV10-3; 7 bases line up with TRBD1. The V segment lost 7 bases and the J segment 6 bases; nucleotides outside the gene matches: 18. The CDR3 is 17 residues long. CDR1 is ENHRY and CDR2 is SYGVKD in the germline V gene. CDR3 residues: CAIKTGLPGSLSNEQFF. Written as DNA, the CDR3 is TGTGCCATCAAGACAGGGCTTCCGGGGTCGTTAAGCAATGAGCAGTTCTTC.

The V gene is TRBV10-3, the J gene TRBJ1-5; a possible D gene is TRBD1 (5 bases). Germline lookup yields CDR1 ENHRY and CDR2 SYGVKD. V lost 7 bases and J 3 bases, leaving 10 bases between the germline ends. The CDR3 spans 13 residues. CDR3 sequence: CAIKDSINQPQHF. CDR3 DNA: TGTGCCATCAAAGACAGCATCAATCAGCCCCAGCATTTT.

The chain recombines TRBV2 with TRBJ2-2, with D possibly being TRBD1 (6 bases). The germline CDR1 and CDR2 sequences are SNHLY and FYNNEI. The CDR3 has 13 amino acids. V was clipped by 10 bases and J by 1 base, with 10 bases between them. The CDR3 reads CANRVGNTGELFF. CDR3 nucleotides: TGTGCCAACAGGGTAGGGAACACCGGGGAGCTGTTTTTT.

This clonotype has more than one count but fewer than ten. The chain joins TRBV12-3 or TRBV12-4 to TRBJ1-1, with no clear D. Trimming took 5 bases from V and 4 from J, leaving 14 bases between them. The CDR3 has 14 residues. The CDR3 DNA sequence: TGTGCCAGCAGTCCTTCGAGTTCGGCCACTGAAGCTTTCTTT. It encodes CASSPSSSATEAFF.

The V gene is TRBV14, the J gene TRBJ2-2; D ambiguous. Germline CDR1 SGHDN, CDR2 FVKESK. V gave up 3 bases and J gave up 3 bases, with 14 bases separating them. This CDR3 spans 16 amino acids. The CDR3 region is CASSHMGGPDTGELFF. Written as DNA, the CDR3 is TGTGCCAGCAGCCACATGGGTGGGCCAGACACCGGGGAGCTGTTTTTT.

V usage is TRBV20-1 and J usage is TRBJ2-7; 7 bases agree with TRBD2. V was pared by 0 bases and J by 2 bases, with 4 bases of the junction left unmatched. The CDR3 has 14 amino acids. Germline V gene sequence: CDR1 DFQATT, CDR2 SNEGSKA (reference sequence). DNA for the CDR3: TGCAGTGCTAGAGATAGTGGGGGGGCCTACGAGCAGTACTTC. Protein product: CSARDSGGAYEQYF.

This clonotype was counted between two and nine times. The chain couples TRBV29-1 to TRBJ1-1; 9 nucleotides line up with TRBD1. V was pared by 5 bases and J by 0 bases, with 4 bases of the junction left unmatched. The CDR3 is 14 residues long. Germline assignment: CDR1 SQVTM and CDR2 ANQGSEA. In DNA, the CDR3 is TGCAGCGTTCGACAGGGGGGCCTGAACACTGAAGCTTTCTTT. As protein: CSVRQGGLNTEAFF.

This clonotype has only a few counts. The chain has TRBV4-2 and TRBJ1-4; D might be TRBD1 (5 bases). The germline V and J ends were trimmed by 4 bases and 4 bases, with 16 bases remaining between them. Germline V gene lookup returns CDR1 LGHNA and CDR2 YNFKEQ. CDR3 length equals 16 residues. The CDR3 protein is CASSLSGRGDNEKLFF. Here the CDR3 DNA reads TGTGCCAGCAGCCTCTCGGGCCGGGGGGATAATGAAAAACTGTTTTTT.

This clonotype was detected many times. The chain recombines TRBV5-1 with TRBJ2-2; perhaps D is TRBD1 or TRBD2 (5 bases each). V gave up 0 bases and J gave up 2 bases, with 8 bases separating them. The CDR3 has 15 amino acids. Germline CDR1 SGHRS, CDR2 YFSETQ. The CDR3 nucleotides are TGCGCCAGCAGCTTGGAGGGGACCAACACCGGGGAGCTGTTTTTT. Its translation: CASSLEGTNTGELFF.

The gene calls are TRBV7-9 and TRBJ2-1; tentative D call: TRBD1 (6 bases). Germline V lookup: CDR1 SEHNR, CDR2 FQNEAQ (reference sequence). This CDR3 contains 12 residues. The germline V and J ends were trimmed by 5 bases and 10 bases, with 12 bases remaining between them. Here the CDR3 DNA reads TGTGCCAGCAGCACAGGGACCAGGGAGCAGTTCTTC. Translating gives CASSTGTREQFF.

This clonotype was seen at least ten times. The chain combines TRBV28 with TRBJ2-7, with a weak D call TRBD1 (5 bases). This CDR3 region has 14 residues. Trimming stripped 6 bases from V and 5 bases from J, with 17 bases between. CDR1 MDHEN and CDR2 SYDVKM come from the germline V gene. The CDR3 DNA is TGTGCCAGCAGCCCTGGGCAGGGCTTCGACGAGCAGTACGTC. Protein product: CASSPGQGFDEQYV.

The chain has TRBV18 and TRBJ2-3, with D perhaps given as TRBD1 or TRBD2 (5 bases each). CDR3 length equals 14 residues. CDR1 is KGHSH and CDR2 is LQKENI in the germline V gene. The ends were cut back, 6 bases at V and 5 bases at J, with 15 bases in the middle. CDR3 DNA sequence: TGTGCCAGCTCCGACCCAGGGCGGGTAGATACGCAGTATTTT. Translation: CASSDPGRVDTQYF.

This clonotype has more than one count but fewer than ten. This chain joins TRBV5-1 and TRBJ1-6; D unclear. The germline V gene encodes CDR1 SGHRS and CDR2 YFSETQ. This CDR3 contains 13 residues. The germline V and J ends were trimmed by 1 base and 7 bases, with 6 bases remaining between them. The CDR3 spells CASSLLTNSPLHF. CDR3 DNA sequence: TGCGCCAGCAGCTTGTTAACAAATTCACCCCTCCACTTT.

The chain carries TRBV6-4 and TRBJ2-3; D not resolved. This CDR3 is built from 13 residues. Trimming pared 6 bases from V and 4 bases from J, leaving 11 bases between. The germline V gene encodes CDR1 MRHNA and CDR2 SNTAGT. CDR3 loop: CASSEEEADTQYF. CDR3 DNA sequence: TGTGCCAGCAGCGAAGAAGAAGCAGATACGCAGTATTTT.

This chain connects TRBV30 to TRBJ1-1; D is unclear. The germline V gene encodes CDR1 GTSNPN and CDR2 SVGIG (reference sequence). The CDR3 spans 13 residues. V was shortened by 5 bases and J by 3 bases, with 13 bases between the two germline ends. The CDR3 nucleotides read TGTGCCTGGGCCTCGGGCGCGTACACTGAAGCTTTCTTT. This encodes CAWASGAYTEAFF.

This clonotype was picked up a small number of times. V is TRBV15 and J is TRBJ1-2; TRBD1 aligns across 8 bases. Losses at the gene ends were 1 base for V and 2 bases for J; bases not matched to a gene: 3. CDR3 size: 15 residues. Germline V gene sequence: CDR1 LNHNV, CDR2 YYDKDF (reference sequence). The CDR3 protein is CATSRGGQENYGYTF. The CDR3 DNA reads as TGTGCCACCAGCAGAGGGGGACAGGAGAACTATGGCTACACCTTC.

The chain couples TRBV5-1 to TRBJ1-1, with D uncertain. Per germline, CDR1 SGHRS and CDR2 YFSETQ. V was trimmed by 2 bases and J by 2 bases, leaving 7 bases between them. The CDR3 is 13 amino acids. The CDR3, as DNA: TGCGCCAGCAGCTTTGACCCAAACACTGAAGCTTTCTTT. Residues: CASSFDPNTEAFF.

This clonotype was recorded a few times. The chain has TRBV20-1 and TRBJ2-7, with no clear D. The V end lost 0 bases, the J end lost 0 bases, and 12 bases lay between the germline ends. The V gene's germline CDR1 is DFQATT and CDR2 SNEGSKA (reference sequence). The CDR3 runs 15 residues. This chain's CDR3 is CSARDLLAVSYEQYV. The CDR3 bases are TGCAGTGCTAGAGATCTCCTTGCGGTCTCCTACGAGCAGTACGTC.

This clonotype was seen just once. The chain carries TRBV24-1 and TRBJ2-5, with 7 bases identical to TRBD1. The CDR3 has 15 amino acids. Germline CDR1 is KGHDR and CDR2 is SFDVKD. Trimming cost V 7 bases and J 2 bases; bases outside gene matches: 9. The CDR3 nucleotides are TGTGCCACCAGCTCAAGACAGGGCCGACAAGAGACCCAGTACTTC. Amino acids: CATSSRQGRQETQYF.

V gene TRBV29-1 combines with J gene TRBJ2-3; tentatively, D is TRBD1 (6 bases). Trimming removed 3 bases at V and 2 bases at J, with 12 bases between. The CDR3 is 14 residues long. Germline V gives CDR1 SQVTM, CDR2 ANQGSEA. CDR3 bases: TGCAGCGTTGAGGGGGCGCGAAACACAGATACGCAGTATTTT. Its protein is CSVEGARNTDTQYF.

The rearrangement uses TRBV4-3 and TRBJ2-3, with TRBD2 as a possible D gene (5 bases). Deletions cut 1 base from V and 2 bases from J, with 13 bases between. The CDR3 length is 16 residues. Germline V lookup: CDR1 LGHNA, CDR2 YSLEER. In DNA form, the CDR3 reads TGCGCCAGCAGCCAAGGGGAGTCTGACGCCACAGATACGCAGTATTTT. It encodes CASSQGESDATDTQYF.

The V call is TRBV4-3, the J call TRBJ2-1; D remains unclear. CDR3 size: 15 residues. Germline-derived CDR1 and CDR2 are LGHNA and YSLEER. Trimming stripped 0 bases from V and 6 bases from J, with 12 bases between. The CDR3 region is CASSQEPGLLNEQFF. The CDR3 DNA reads TGCGCCAGCAGCCAAGAACCGGGCCTCCTCAATGAGCAGTTCTTC.

V gene TRBV6-5 combines with J gene TRBJ2-6; weak D call: TRBD1 (5 bases). Germline V gene data show CDR1 as MNHEY and CDR2 as SVGAGI. V dropped 3 bases and J dropped 1 base, with 19 bases sitting between them. The CDR3 extends over 19 amino acids. CDR3 residues: CASSYFFVGAMSGANVLTF. The CDR3, as DNA: TGTGCCAGCAGTTATTTTTTCGTAGGGGCAATGTCTGGGGCCAACGTCCTGACTTTC.

This clonotype was counted a few times. The V call is TRBV3-1, the J call TRBJ2-1; 9 bases are shared with TRBD2. CDR3 length: 15 amino acids. Germline V gene lookup returns CDR1 LGHDT and CDR2 YNNKEL (reference sequence). V dropped 2 bases and J dropped 3; count of bases not matched to a gene: 2. CDR3 amino acids: CASSQSGGFYNEQFF. The CDR3 DNA follows: TGTGCCAGCAGCCAAAGCGGGGGGTTCTACAATGAGCAGTTCTTC.

This clonotype has more than one count but fewer than ten. The J gene is TRBJ2-7, the V gene TRBV5-6, with D tentatively TRBD1 (5 bases). The CDR3 totals 13 residues. The V gene's germline CDR1 is SGHDT and CDR2 YYEEEE. V gave up 3 bases and J gave up 0 bases, with 7 bases separating them. The CDR3 nucleotides read TGTGCCAGCAGCTATGACAGCTCCTACGAGCAGTACGTC. This encodes CASSYDSSYEQYV.

This clonotype was counted only a few times. This rearrangement joins TRBV5-1 to TRBJ1-1, with D possibly matching TRBD1 (5 bases). Between the trimmed V and J ends, which lost 4 bases and 3 bases, there was a span of 16 bases. Germline V gene data show CDR1 as SGHRS and CDR2 as YFSETQ. CDR3 length equals 15 residues. The CDR3 sequence is CASSDWDRGDTEAFF. CDR3 bases: TGCGCCAGCAGCGACTGGGACCGGGGGGACACTGAAGCTTTCTTT.